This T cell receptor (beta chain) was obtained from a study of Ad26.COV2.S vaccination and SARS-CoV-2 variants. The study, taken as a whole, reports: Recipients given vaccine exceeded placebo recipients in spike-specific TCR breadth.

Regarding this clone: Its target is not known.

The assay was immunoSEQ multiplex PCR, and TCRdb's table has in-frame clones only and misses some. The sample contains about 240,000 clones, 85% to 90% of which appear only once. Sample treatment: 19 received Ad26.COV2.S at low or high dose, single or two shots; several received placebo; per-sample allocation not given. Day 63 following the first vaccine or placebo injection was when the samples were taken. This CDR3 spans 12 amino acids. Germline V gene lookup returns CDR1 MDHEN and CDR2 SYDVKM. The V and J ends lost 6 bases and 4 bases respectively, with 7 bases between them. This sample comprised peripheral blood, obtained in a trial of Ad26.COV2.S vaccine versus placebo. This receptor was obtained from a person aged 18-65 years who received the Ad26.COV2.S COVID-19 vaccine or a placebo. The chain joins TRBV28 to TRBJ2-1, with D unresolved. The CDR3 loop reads CASRPLYNEQFF. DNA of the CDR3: TGTGCCAGCAGACCCCTATACAATGAGCAGTTCTTC.